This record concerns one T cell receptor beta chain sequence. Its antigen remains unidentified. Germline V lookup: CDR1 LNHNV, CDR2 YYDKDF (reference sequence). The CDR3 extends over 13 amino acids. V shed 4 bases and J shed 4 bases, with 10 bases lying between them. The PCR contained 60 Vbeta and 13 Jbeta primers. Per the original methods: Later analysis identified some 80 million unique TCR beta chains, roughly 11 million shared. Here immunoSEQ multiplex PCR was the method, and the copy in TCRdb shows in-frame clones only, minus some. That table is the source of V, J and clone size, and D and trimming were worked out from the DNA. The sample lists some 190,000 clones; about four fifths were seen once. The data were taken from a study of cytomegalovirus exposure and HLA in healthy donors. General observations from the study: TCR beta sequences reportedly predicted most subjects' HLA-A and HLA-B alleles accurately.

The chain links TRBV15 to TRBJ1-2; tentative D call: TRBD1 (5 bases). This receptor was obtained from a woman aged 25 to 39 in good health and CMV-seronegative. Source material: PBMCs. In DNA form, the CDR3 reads TGTGCCACCAGCATGGGGCAAGGCTATGGCTACACCTTC. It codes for CATSMGQGYGYTF. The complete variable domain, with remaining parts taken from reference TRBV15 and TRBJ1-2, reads DAMVIQNPRYQVTQFGKPVTLSCSQTLNHNVMYWYQQKSSQAPKLLFHYYDKDFNNEADTPDNFQSRRPNTSFCFLDIRSPGLGDTAMYLCATSMGQGYGYTFGSGTRLTVV.